The sequence of this T cell receptor (beta chain) was determined in a study of identical twins. The table lists this clonotype with many counts. The antigen is not known. The study's findings and limits: In monozygotic twins, models underestimated the sharing of out-of-frame TCR alpha.

This CDR3 spans 13 amino acids. Germline V gene sequence: CDR1 SEHNR, CDR2 FQNEAQ (reference sequence). Trimming took off 1 base at V and 6 bases at J, with 6 bases between the two ends. cDNA carried unique molecular identifiers, and a universal primer site was added by template switching. MiXCR, run by TCRdb on the 5' RACE reads, gives a single entry per CDR3 protein. The sample carries 540,000 or so distinct CDR3 sequences, 20% to 25% recorded once. The donors were all healthy and Caucasian. In addition, the sample was reused for a study of yellow fever vaccine responses in identical twins.

This chain uses TRBV7-9 with TRBJ2-2; D unresolved. Sequencing input: CD4+ T cells sorted from blood. The clonotype originates from a woman aged 18 to 35 in good health. The CDR3 nucleotides are TGTGCCAGCAGCTTAGACGGACCCGGGGAGCTGTTTTTT. It yields the protein CASSLDGPGELFF.